Listed below are T cell receptor beta chains from one sample, sequenced in a study of neurological immune-mediated disorders. TCRdb re-called the 5' RACE reads through MiXCR, storing one row per CDR3 protein. Of around 10,000 distinct CDR3 sequences listed, over 20% are singletons. Sequenced material: CD8+ T cells from blood. The origin of the receptors is a woman aged 60-75 years with HTLV-1-associated myelopathy (HAM/TSP). The CDR3 runs from the conserved cysteine through the conserved F or W. A D gene is named only where the DNA matches it firmly. A clone size is listed for some rows: how often the clone was seen (once, few, many), or a class if it is expanded.

j_gene	d_gene	v_gene	abundance	CDR3aa	CDR3nt
TRBJ1-1	.	TRBV11-2	many	CASSLGFSGNTEAFF	TGTGCCAGCAGCTTAGGTTTTTCGGGGAACACTGAAGCTTTCTTT
TRBJ2-3	.	TRBV6-6	.	CASNLQGPHRYF	TGTGCCAGCAACCTCCAGGGGCCCCATCGGTATTTT
TRBJ2-1	.	TRBV27	.	CASSYGGKGQFF	TGTGCCAGCAGTTATGGGGGTAAAGGGCAGTTCTTC
TRBJ1-2	.	TRBV7-8	many	CASSSERYGYTF	TGTGCCAGCAGCTCGGAACGCTATGGCTACACCTTC
TRBJ2-5	TRBD2	TRBV7-2	many	CASSLGSRGGLYQETQYF	TGTGCCAGCAGCTTAGGTTCCCGCGGGGGGTTATACCAAGAGACCCAGTACTTC
TRBJ1-4	.	TRBV7-8	many	CASSLSKIEKLFF	TGTGCCAGCAGCTTAAGTAAAATTGAAAAACTGTTTTTT
TRBJ1-1	.	TRBV15	.	CATSRVIGTEAFF	TGTGCCACCAGCAGAGTAATTGGCACTGAAGCTTTCTTT
TRBJ2-2	.	TRBV27	once	CASSHKWDTGELFF	TGTGCCAGCAGCCATAAGTGGGACACCGGGGAGCTGTTTTTT
TRBJ2-7	.	TRBV5-1	.	CASSPGAASSYEQYF	TGCGCCAGCAGCCCCGGGGCGGCCAGCTCCTACGAGCAGTACTTC
TRBJ1-2	.	TRBV20-1	.	CSARVLLDSYGYTF	TGCAGTGCTAGAGTATTACTGGACAGCTATGGCTACACCTTC
TRBJ2-5	.	TRBV20-1	many	CSASVMVGQETQYF	TGCAGTGCTTCCGTAATGGTGGGGCAAGAGACCCAGTACTTC
TRBJ1-6	.	TRBV9	.	CASSVDPGADSPLHF	TGTGCCAGCAGCGTAGATCCGGGGGCTGATTCACCCCTCCACTTT
TRBJ2-7	.	TRBV20-1	many	CSAKTGGEQYF	TGCAGTGCTAAGACAGGCGGCGAGCAGTACTTC
TRBJ2-1	TRBD2	TRBV20-1	.	CSAGLGGAPEQFF	TGCAGTGCTGGCCTCGGGGGGGCGCCTGAGCAGTTCTTC
TRBJ1-4	.	TRBV7-9	many	CASSAGTPREKLFF	TGTGCCAGCAGCGCAGGAACACCGCGGGAAAAACTGTTTTTT
TRBJ1-5	.	TRBV20-1	.	CSARRQATANQPQHF	TGCAGTGCCCGAAGACAGGCCACCGCCAATCAGCCCCAGCATTTT
TRBJ2-1	.	TRBV7-9	few	CASSSSSYNEQFF	TGTGCCAGCAGCTCATCAAGCTACAATGAGCAGTTCTTC
TRBJ2-1	TRBD2	TRBV20-1	many	CSALRTPSGGVPTYNEQFF	TGCAGTGCTCTAAGAACCCCTAGCGGGGGGGTCCCCACCTACAATGAGCAGTTCTTC
TRBJ1-2	.	TRBV4-2	many	CASSQEAVYGYTF	TGTGCCAGCAGCCAAGAGGCAGTCTATGGCTACACCTTC
TRBJ1-2	.	TRBV20-1	many	CSAIRETGYTF	TGCAGTGCCATCCGGGAAACGGGCTACACCTTC
TRBJ1-1	TRBD1	TRBV4-1	many	CASSHGQGAYPEAFF	TGCGCCAGCAGCCATGGACAGGGGGCGTACCCTGAAGCTTTCTTT
TRBJ2-1	.	TRBV7-3	.	CANSLRWSEQFF	TGTGCCAACAGCTTACGGTGGAGTGAGCAGTTCTTC
TRBJ1-2	.	TRBV11-2	.	CASSSRGGEYGYTF	TGTGCCAGCAGCTCCCGGGGAGGGGAGTATGGCTACACCTTC
TRBJ2-1	TRBD1	TRBV6-1	many	CASRDRVRPPSNEQFF	TGTGCCAGCAGGGACAGGGTGAGGCCCCCCTCCAATGAGCAGTTCTTC
TRBJ2-3	TRBD2	TRBV20-1	many	CSARGAGVSDTQYF	TGCAGTGCTAGAGGGGCGGGGGTTAGTGATACGCAGTATTTT
TRBJ1-2	.	TRBV19	many	CASTFQGLYGYTF	TGTGCCAGTACGTTCCAGGGACTCTATGGCTACACCTTC
TRBJ2-3	.	TRBV5-1	few	CASSKWGCIDTQYF	TGCGCCAGCAGTAAGTGGGGGTGCATAGATACGCAGTATTTT
TRBJ2-7	.	TRBV14	many	CASSPPGAPVYEQYF	TGTGCCAGCAGCCCACCAGGGGCGCCGGTCTACGAGCAGTACTTC
TRBJ1-5	.	TRBV12-3/TRBV12-4	many	CASSLAGTHSNQPQHF	TGTGCCAGCAGTTTAGCCGGGACCCATAGCAATCAGCCCCAGCATTTT
TRBJ1-1	.	TRBV20-1	many	CSADKVAGTEAFF	TGCAGTGCTGACAAAGTGGCGGGCACTGAAGCTTTCTTT
TRBJ1-1	TRBD1	TRBV6-6	many	CASRVQGPHMNTEAFF	TGTGCCAGCAGGGTACAGGGGCCCCATATGAACACTGAAGCTTTCTTT
TRBJ2-1	TRBD2	TRBV5-1	many	CASSFSGTRVYNEQFF	TGCGCCAGCAGCTTTTCGGGGACTAGAGTCTACAATGAGCAGTTCTTC
TRBJ2-3	.	TRBV2	many	CASSEVSVGDTQYF	TGTGCCAGCAGTGAGGTATCGGTGGGAGATACGCAGTATTTT
TRBJ2-1	.	TRBV5-6	many	CASSHDRTGNEQFF	TGTGCCAGCAGCCACGACAGGACGGGCAATGAGCAGTTCTTC
TRBJ2-3	.	TRBV29-1	many	CSVEGGLARGYF	TGCAGCGTTGAGGGGGGCCTAGCGAGAGGGTATTTT
TRBJ2-7	TRBD2	TRBV20-1	many	CSARGLAESYEQYF	TGCAGTGCTAGAGGACTAGCGGAGTCCTACGAGCAGTACTTC
TRBJ1-2	TRBD1	TRBV27	many	CASSLSLGQGAIDGYTF	TGTGCCAGCAGTTTGAGTTTGGGACAGGGGGCGATTGATGGCTACACCTTC